The sequence of this TCR beta chain was determined in a study of cytomegalovirus exposure and HLA in healthy donors. 60 Vbeta and 13 Jbeta primers were used in PCR. Sequencing was performed with immunoSEQ multiplex PCR; in TCRdb, only in-frame clones are kept and a portion is missing. The sample records around 200,000 clones, 82% being singletons. Input material: PBMCs. This TCR came from a woman under 30 in good health and CMV-seronegative.

The CDR3 sequence is CASSKNDKPGHSPVSTF. The CDR3 DNA follows: TGTGCCAGCAGCAAAAATGATAAACCGGGACACAGCCCGGTTAGCACCTTC. The gene calls are TRBV21-1 and TRBJ1-2; the D call of TRBD1 is as the table states it, not checked on the DNA. TRBV21-1 is a documented pseudogene. This CDR3 is 17 amino acids long.